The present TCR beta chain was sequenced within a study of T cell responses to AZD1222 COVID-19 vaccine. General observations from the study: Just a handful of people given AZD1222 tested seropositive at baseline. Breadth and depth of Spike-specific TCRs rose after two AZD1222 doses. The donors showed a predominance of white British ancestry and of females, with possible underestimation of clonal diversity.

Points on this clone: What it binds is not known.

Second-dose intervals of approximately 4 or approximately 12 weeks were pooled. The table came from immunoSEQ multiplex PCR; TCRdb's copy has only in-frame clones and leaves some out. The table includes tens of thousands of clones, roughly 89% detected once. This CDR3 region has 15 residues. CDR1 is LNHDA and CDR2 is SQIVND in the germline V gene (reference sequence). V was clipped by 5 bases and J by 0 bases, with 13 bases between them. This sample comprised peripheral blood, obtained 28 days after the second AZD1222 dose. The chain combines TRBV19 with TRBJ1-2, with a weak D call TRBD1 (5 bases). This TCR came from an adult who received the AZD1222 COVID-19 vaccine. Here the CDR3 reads CASSLGGTANYGYTF. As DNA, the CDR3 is TGTGCCAGTAGTCTGGGGGGGACCGCTAACTATGGCTACACCTTC.